This T cell receptor beta chain emerged from a study of T cell changes during pregnancy in multiple sclerosis. Germline V CDR1 and CDR2: SEHNR, FQNEAQ (reference sequence). V shed 5 bases, J shed 2 bases, and the junction held 7 bases outside the gene matches. The length of the CDR3 is 15 residues. Sequenced by immunoSEQ multiplex PCR; TCRdb stores in-frame clones only, minus some. The sample holds 30,000 to 45,000 clones; 91% are singletons and the top ten take around 0.45%. The source material was CD4+ T cells from peripheral blood mononuclear cells, sampled in the second trimester of pregnancy. The V call is TRBV7-9, the J call TRBJ2-3; TRBD1 matches 7 bases. This TCR came from a female donor in good health, enrolled as a control in a pregnancy study. The CDR3: CASSRGQVYTDTQYF. CDR3 DNA: TGTGCCAGCAGCCGCGGACAGGTCTACACAGATACGCAGTATTTT.